A selection of T cell receptor beta chains follows, all from one sample in a study of blood T cell repertoires in COVID-19. The repertoire was sequenced with immunoSEQ multiplex PCR; TCRdb's copy has only in-frame clones and lacks some. The sample has 310,000 or so clones, about 89% seen once. Sequenced material: peripheral blood. Source of these receptors: a man aged 18-30 years who had recovered from COVID-19. The CDR3 runs from the conserved cysteine through the conserved F or W.

cdr3_length j_call v_call cdr3_aa
14 TRBJ1-2 TRBV11-2 CASSLAYLPGGYTF
16 TRBJ2-1 TRBV9 CASSVVRGSSYNEQFF
15 TRBJ2-3 TRBV5-5 CASSLARERTDTQYF
12 TRBJ2-7 TRBV11-2 CASRGLAREQYF
16 TRBJ1-1 TRBV19 CASSIGGLFGATEAFF
15 TRBJ2-7 TRBV13 CASSGSGGGTYEQYF
15 TRBJ2-5 TRBV19 CASRPGLAGQETQYF
15 TRBJ1-2 TRBV18 CASSSNRGQDYGYTF
15 TRBJ2-3 TRBV7-2 CASRGTSGQADTQYF
16 TRBJ1-2 TRBV11-2 CASSLVGAAGDYGYTF
13 TRBJ1-6 TRBV4-2 CASSQGADSPLHF
12 TRBJ1-6 TRBV6-5 CASSFNNSPLHF
12 TRBJ2-7 TRBV5-4 CASSTSDYEQYF
16 TRBJ2-4 TRBV7-2 CASSAGQGIAKNIQYF
14 TRBJ2-4 TRBV24-1 CATSKWRAKNIQYF
12 TRBJ1-2 TRBV30 CAWSPTRLGYTF
16 TRBJ2-1 TRBV24-1 CATPGRGYSSYNEQFF
13 TRBJ2-5 TRBV5-1 CASSLGVQETQYF
18 TRBJ2-3 TRBV28 CASSYPRGGGRTVDTQYF
15 TRBJ2-7 TRBV27 CASTRGVGSQGEQYF
15 TRBJ2-7 TRBV5-4 CASSLGGTNIYEQYF
16 TRBJ1-3 TRBV10-3 CAIKPIDDYSGNTIYF
15 TRBJ2-5 TRBV4-3 CASSQDWTAEETQYF
21 TRBJ2-3 TRBV27 CASSLGPPRAGSTPNTDTQYF
11 TRBJ1-1 TRBV20-1 CSALDQGEAFF
15 TRBJ1-1 TRBV4-1 CASSQGGRGGAEAFF
14 TRBJ2-3 TRBV27 CASSPSGGTDTQYF
15 TRBJ1-2 TRBV19 CASSMGPGANYGYTF
14 TRBJ2-5 TRBV9 CASSLAGGQETQYF
15 TRBJ2-4 TRBV3-1/TRBV3-2 CASSQDSAGEGIQYF
20 TRBJ2-7 TRBV21-1 CASSKVPGTSGSGVRGEQYF
14 TRBJ2-1 TRBV29-1 CSVDGDSSYNEQFF
15 TRBJ1-1 TRBV7-2 CASSPQGGRYTEAFF
16 TRBJ2-3 TRBV9 CASSGVVEGSTDTQYF
16 TRBJ1-5 TRBV19 CASNRDRGKSNQPQHF
18 TRBJ1-5 TRBV27 CASSLFLGAGNSNQPQHF
17 TRBJ2-7 TRBV3-1/TRBV3-2 CASSPYNPGQGFYEQYF
13 TRBJ1-1 TRBV29-1 CSVGWGTGAEAFF
14 TRBJ2-2 TRBV19 CASSLTGGTGELFF
16 TRBJ1-5 TRBV9 CASSVGGQGSDQPQHF
14 TRBJ2-5 TRBV7-2 CASSLVRGEETQYF
14 TRBJ1-5 TRBV2 CASRPGQSFQPQHF
17 TRBJ2-2 TRBV5-6 CASSLPTGGRGTGELFF